This entry lists 12 T cell receptor beta chains sequenced from one sample in a study of OX40 agonist ivuxolimab in advanced cancers. Using immunoSEQ multiplex PCR, the repertoire was profiled, and TCRdb retains in-frame clones only, with some absent. Found here are about 34,000 clones, about nine tenths of them singletons; the top ten hold about 4.2%. Sequencing used CD4+ or CD8+ T cells sorted from blood, obtained in a trial of the OX40 agonist ivuxolimab. All receptors derive from an adult with an advanced solid tumor such as melanoma, head and neck, liver or kidney cancer.

The chain carries TRBV5-1 and TRBJ2-3; TRBD2 aligns across 13 bases. J gave up 0 bases and V 4 bases, and 2 bases lay outside the gene matches. CDR3 length: 16 amino acids. CDR1 and CDR2 (germline): SGHRS, YFSETQ. The CDR3 DNA follows: TGCGCCAGCAGCATGGGACTAGCGGGGAGCACAGATACGCAGTATTTT. It codes for CASSMGLAGSTDTQYF.

This rearrangement joins TRBV6-5 to TRBJ1-6; D unclear. Between the trimmed V and J ends, which lost 4 bases and 7 bases, there was a span of 8 bases. Looked up from germline, CDR1 is MNHEY and CDR2 is SVGAGI. The CDR3 spans 13 residues. CDR3 nucleotide sequence: TGTGCCAGCAGTTCCCGTAGGAATTCACCCCTCCACTTT. Protein: CASSSRRNSPLHF.

This clone is a singleton in its sample. The V call is TRBV30, the J call TRBJ1-4, with no clear D. Germline loops: CDR1 GTSNPN, CDR2 SVGIG (reference sequence). V was cut by 3 bases and J by 3 bases, with 17 bases left in between. The CDR3 has 16 residues. Here the CDR3 DNA reads TGTGCCTGGAGACCATCAAGGGCAGGCGCTAATGAAAAACTGTTTTTT. Protein sequence: CAWRPSRAGANEKLFF.

The V gene is TRBV6-6, the J gene TRBJ1-1; a weak D match, TRBD1 (5 bases). The V gene lost 6 bases and the J gene lost 0 bases, with 11 bases spanning the gap. Per the germline V gene, CDR1 is MNHNY and CDR2 is SVGAGI (reference sequence). The CDR3 extends over 14 amino acids. The CDR3 DNA is TGTGCCAGCAGGGGGAAGGGGTTGAACACTGAAGCTTTCTTT. This sequence encodes CASRGKGLNTEAFF.

The V call is TRBV11-3, the J call TRBJ2-7; D perhaps matches TRBD2 (5 bases). The CDR3 spans 15 residues. From germline, CDR1 is SGHNT and CDR2 YENEEA. V lost 2 bases and J lost 2, with 13 bases in between. Written as DNA, the CDR3 is TGTGCCAGCAGCTTAAATCTCCTCGGGGCCTACGAGCAGTACTTC. Translated: CASSLNLLGAYEQYF.

The chain links TRBV28 to TRBJ2-1; D may match TRBD1 or TRBD2 (5 bases each). Germline loops: CDR1 MDHEN, CDR2 SYDVKM. CDR3 length: 15 amino acids. V was cut by 3 bases and J by 0 bases, with 9 bases left in between. CDR3 coding DNA: TGTGCCAGCAGTTTGGGACCTAGCTCCTACAATGAGCAGTTCTTC. This sequence encodes CASSLGPSSYNEQFF.

A single count supports this clone. This CDR3 is also generated by other DNA sequences in the sample. The chain links TRBV28 to TRBJ2-7; tentative D call: TRBD1 (6 bases). Trimming took off 2 bases at V and 8 bases at J, with 13 bases between the two ends. In germline, CDR1 is MDHEN, CDR2 SYDVKM. The CDR3 has 13 residues. The CDR3 reads CASSLMDSMKQYF. CDR3 sequence (DNA): TGTGCCAGCAGTTTAATGGACAGTATGAAGCAGTACTTC.

CDR3 DNA: TGTGCCAGCAGCTCAACAGGGACCGGGGCCAACGTCCTGACTTTC. It translates to CASSSTGTGANVLTF. The rearrangement uses TRBV5-8 and TRBJ2-6; D possibly corresponds to TRBD1 (6 bases). V was clipped by 3 bases and J by 4 bases, with 11 bases between them. Germline V gives CDR1 SGHTS, CDR2 YDEGEE. The CDR3 extends over 15 amino acids.

The chain employs TRBV9 and TRBJ2-5; D may be TRBD1 (6 bases). CDR1 is SGDLS, CDR2 YYNGEE, per germline. The CDR3 is 16 amino acids. V lost 0 bases, J lost 5 bases, and 17 bases lay in between. The CDR3 nucleotides are TGTGCCAGCAGCGTAGGAGGGGGAGAAGTCATTGAGACCCAGTACTTC. Amino acids: CASSVGGGEVIETQYF.

The rearrangement links TRBV7-9 to TRBJ2-7; 8 bases fit TRBD2. CDR3 size: 13 residues. V lost 3 bases to trimming and J lost 9 bases; unmatched junction nucleotides: 7. Per the germline V gene, CDR1 is SEHNR and CDR2 is FQNEAQ (reference sequence). The CDR3 DNA sequence: TGTGCCAGCAGCTTTGGGGTAGCGGGAACGCAGTACTTC. Residues: CASSFGVAGTQYF.

The chain recombines TRBV19 with TRBJ2-5; D gene ambiguous. CDR1 is LNHDA, CDR2 SQIVND, per germline (reference sequence). V dropped 0 bases and J dropped 0 bases, with 8 bases sitting between them. The CDR3 runs 15 residues. The CDR3 DNA follows: TGTGCCAGTAGTATAGATCACGGGTACCAAGAGACCCAGTACTTC. It specifies CASSIDHGYQETQYF.

The genes are TRBV19 and TRBJ2-1; D remains unclear. CDR1 and CDR2 from the germline V gene are LNHDA and SQIVND (reference sequence). V shed 0 bases and J shed 9 bases, with 9 bases lying between them. CDR3 length: 13 amino acids. The CDR3 protein is CASSIDPFGEQFF. CDR3 DNA: TGTGCCAGTAGTATAGACCCTTTCGGTGAGCAGTTCTTC.